The rows below give T cell receptor beta chains drawn from one sample of a study of neoadjuvant nivolumab and ipilimumab in lung cancer. The data were produced by immunoSEQ multiplex PCR, yet TCRdb's version contains in-frame clones alone and is incomplete. The sample lists approximately 5,100 clones; over 65% were seen once. The specimen comprised normal lung tissue adjacent to the tumor, sampled after neoadjuvant nivolumab, alone or with ipilimumab, at or shortly before surgery. The receptors were gathered from an adult with non-small cell lung cancer. Some clones in this sample may be carry-over from other donors' samples. Both conserved end residues are part of each CDR3.

v_gene	CDR3aa
TRBV6-1	CASSGAVNYGYTF
TRBV5-1	CASSPVGTGGVGYTF
TRBV5-1	CASSRQLDSLNEQFF
TRBV30	CAWSGGPPQGYGYTF
TRBV5-1	CASSLDGQGYYGYTF
TRBV10-3	CAISEGEVREQFF
TRBV5-1	CASSLGPEQYF
TRBV12-5	CASGLVLGQGYEQYF
TRBV10-3	CAISESGDRGDTQYF
TRBV20-1	CSATAYGYTF
TRBV2	CASCTAVGILNGYTF
TRBV30	CAWNPRTGIVAYYGYTF
TRBV5-6	CASRLEDSYGYTF
TRBV18	CASSPSGLSYEQYF
TRBV10-2	CASSEQLPSSYEQYF
TRBV25-1	CASRARTGIKNTGELFF
TRBV29-1	CSVEGRVHTEAFF
TRBV11-2	CASSLEVGQPQLFF
TRBV10-2	CASSEASSYEQYF
TRBV19	CASSKRGQGAREKLFF
TRBV6-5	CASRVGFGGELFF
TRBV30	CAWSVPAYTGELFF
TRBV7-9	CASSLDPPGANVLTF
TRBV7-9	CASSLTSGVNELFF
TRBV5-6	CASSPSLRREVTDTQYF
TRBV5-1	CASSPDSDRYGYTF
TRBV6-1	CASSRTGEYEQYF
TRBV6-5	CASSLEGQAPYEQYF
TRBV5-4	CASSSRDRYNEQFF
TRBV5-1	CASSLFPSWDADEQYF
TRBV6-5	CASSYVRGLGDTQYF
TRBV7-2	CASSLGVPYSNQPQHF
TRBV27	CASSSTRIRDMNTEAFF
TRBV7-2	CASSPTFQETQYF
TRBV7-8	CASSPEVSYEQYF
TRBV25-1	CASSEPGGGNEQFF
TRBV7-7	CASSLASPQGKETQYF
TRBV6-5	CASSYSPGPGTDTQYF
TRBV6-1	CASRDRGIQETQYF
TRBV6-5	CASSYSRTGGGYGYTF